This entry lists 6 T cell receptor beta chains sequenced from one sample in a study of beta chain features in type 1 diabetes. Findings and limits, study-wide: Moderately but significantly shorter TCRB CDR3s were found in Type 1 diabetes patients in all four CD4+ subsets.

Expressed TCRB transcripts were sequenced because the isolated RNA had all been reverse transcribed beforehand. The method was immunoSEQ multiplex PCR; TCRdb's version includes in-frame clones alone and lacks a portion of them. The table lists roughly 180,000 clones, approximately 8% of them singletons. Their specific antigens are unknown. Sequencing was done on a sample of central memory CD4+ T cells from blood. All receptors come from a man between 18 and 35 years old with type 1 diabetes.

The CDR3 sequence is CASSLQGARSPLHF. CDR3 bases: TGTGCCAGCAGCCTGCAAGGGGCGCGATCACCCCTCCACTTT. The chain has TRBV5-5 and TRBJ1-6; D possibly corresponds to TRBD1 (5 bases). Germline V gives CDR1 SGHKS, CDR2 YYEKEE (reference sequence). This CDR3 comprises 14 residues. The ends were cut back, 4 bases at V and 10 bases at J, with 15 bases in the middle.

The chain employs TRBV28 and TRBJ2-7; 10 bases map to TRBD1. With 6 bases clipped from V and 3 bases from J, the junction kept 5 bases outside the gene matches. Per the germline V gene, CDR1 is MDHEN and CDR2 is SYDVKM. This CDR3 has 14 amino acids. DNA of the CDR3: TGTGCCAGCAGACGGGACAGGGGTTTCTACGAGCAGTACTTC. Amino acids: CASRRDRGFYEQYF.

This clone appeared many times. CDR3 in DNA: TGCGCCAGCAGTCACTGGGGGCCGGGGTCCTCCCAGAACACTGAAGCTTTCTTT. It codes for CASSHWGPGSSQNTEAFF. The chain employs TRBV23-1 and TRBJ1-1; TRBD1 might be the D (6 bases). TRBV23-1 is an open reading frame whose function is uncertain. The CDR3 runs 18 residues. Trimming pared 3 bases from V and 1 base from J, leaving 21 bases between.

This CDR3 is CASSSSGGLETQYF. The CDR3 DNA reads TGTGCCAGCAGCTCAAGCGGGGGGTTAGAGACCCAGTACTTC. V is TRBV7-8 and J is TRBJ2-5, with 9 bases identical to TRBD2. Germline CDR1 is SGHVS and CDR2 is FQNEAQ. V dropped 4 bases and J dropped 4; count of bases not matched to a gene: 4. The CDR3 is 14 residues long.

V gene TRBV6-5 combines with J gene TRBJ1-6; D is unclear. Per the germline V gene, CDR1 is MNHEY and CDR2 is SVGAGI. Trimming took off 6 bases at V and 7 bases at J, with 10 bases between the two ends. This CDR3 is 13 amino acids long. CDR3 protein: CASSYDWNSPLHF. CDR3 coding DNA: TGTGCCAGCAGCTACGACTGGAATTCACCCCTCCACTTT.

On this clone itself: Distinct nucleotide sequences in the sample also encode this CDR3. The chain couples TRBV19 to TRBJ2-3; a possible D gene is TRBD1 (6 bases). Germline loops: CDR1 LNHDA, CDR2 SQIVND (reference sequence). The V end lost 5 bases, the J end lost 3 bases, and 12 bases lay between the germline ends. The CDR3 sequence is 14 residues long. CDR3 in amino acids: CASSQGPSTDTQYF. The CDR3, as DNA: TGTGCCAGTAGTCAGGGGCCGTCGACAGATACGCAGTATTTT.